This TCR beta chain was identified in a study of human T cells and chemical hapten exposure (dated by TCRdb to the early 2020s). General notes on the study: For sensitization, 2% DPC in acetone was applied to a roughly 2 cm by roughly 2 cm area of upper inner arm skin. Weekly therapeutic DPC doses were additionally applied to the scalp of patients throughout the approximately 25-week study period. Patch testing on the upper back used Finn chambers containing 0.01% DPC, with scoring done after 6 days according to International Contact Dermatitis Research Group standards. The patient cohort, mostly female, included alopecia areata with under or over 50% scalp involvement, alopecia totalis and alopecia universalis. Libraries were combined into a pool for sequencing, and differences in TCR yield between samples came mainly from small differences in library volumes within the pool. Peripheral blood TCR repertoire changes were tracked in vivo in alopecia patients during primary and secondary sensitization to the hapten diphenylcyclopropenone (DPC). Blood samples were taken from patients before sensitization (week 0) and at 2, 6 and about 24 weeks after DPC sensitization. Nearly 30 alopecia patients gave blood for TCR sequencing at one to four time points (pre-sensitization, 2, 6 and 24 weeks).

The CDR3 goes from the cysteine to the phenylalanine over 16 residues. The DNA shown is the 48-base CDR3, in frame from base 1. In the germline V gene, CDR1 corresponds to MNHEY and CDR2 to SVGAGI. V drops 5 bases and J drops 6 bases, leaving 17 bases in between. Study-level results and caveats: Expanded TCRs formed significantly more large CDR3 similarity clusters than pre-sensitization or healthy control sets, consistent with antigen-driven responses. Repeated subsampling changed both the strength of the expansion versus patch-test correlation and the threshold at which that correlation became significant. The number of TCRs above 1 in 1000 frequency did not change with DPC sensitization; there was no evidence of global repertoire structure alterations. Alopecia, a presumed autoimmune disease, was present in all patients, so the immune response of the patients might differ from that of healthy individuals. The number of PT1 expanded TCRs positively correlated with patch test score, significant at thresholds 8, 16 and 32 but not 4.

The library was built by means of RACE. Instrument used: NextSeq 500. During library preparation, unique molecular identifiers were attached to individual cDNA molecules so that TCRs could be counted quantitatively and reproducibly. Each blood RNA sample was used to sequence both TCR alpha and TCR beta chains. Turning to the authors' computational methods: The median number of TCRs per sample was 85,000 to 100,000, ranging from roughly 20,000 to 700,000. V, J and CDR3 annotation of the TCR reads was carried out using the Decombinator software suite. Every sample was subsampled to the same number of TCRs (28,000) for the PS versus PT1 abundance plots. TCRs were defined as expanded if absent before sensitization and observed at least eight times at the 2-week time point. Starting from the raw public reads, TCRdb applied fastp trimming at Q25, assembled clones with MiXCR and retained in-frame beta chains. Identical CDR3 proteins give one entry, which carries the most common genes and DNA. For this entry, the V and J calls and clone size follow TCRdb and not the study's own pipeline. The sample table shows 80,000 or so distinct CDR3 sequences, and around a tenth are seen once. Of the sample, roughly 4% falls within the top ten clones.

This clonotype was recorded a few times. Its target antigen remains unknown. No much larger clone exists at a distance of one base, and base qualities are not known. The time point label of this sample denotes: patch test 1, 2 weeks after DPC sensitization. The treatment or condition label for this specimen denotes: therapeutic diphenylcyclopropenone sensitization with weekly scalp DPC. Blood at each patch-test visit was drawn before the patch test was applied. Patients were considered eligible if aged 18 to 70, diagnosed with alopecia and deemed suitable for DPC therapy, and patients were excluded if pregnant. Total RNA was isolated from unfractionated whole blood collected in Tempus Blood RNA tubes.

Sequenced material: whole blood, taken in connection with sensitization to the hapten diphenylcyclopropenone (DPC). The rearranged chain carries TRBV6-5 and TRBJ1-6; TRBD1 might be the D gene, on 6 matching bases. The clonotype originates from a woman aged 50 to 60 with alopecia areata. Some clones in this sample may be carry-over from other donors' samples. The CDR3 reads as follows: CASSPTGQSLNSPLHF. The DNA sequence is as follows: TGTGCCAGCAGTCCAACCGGACAGTCTCTTAATTCACCCCTCCACTTT.